This T cell receptor (beta chain) comes out of a study of CD4 and CD8 cells across lung adenocarcinoma regions. There are many counts of this clonotype. TCRdb reprocessed the PCR reads via MiXCR and lists one record per CDR3 protein. This sample has over 20,000 distinct CDR3 sequences; roughly 54% occur once, and the top ten carry 27%. The CDR3 spans 15 residues. CDR1 is SGHDN, CDR2 FVKESK, per germline. The junction had 5 bases not matched to a gene; V was cut back by 2 bases and J by 4 bases. J is TRBJ2-1 and V is TRBV14; 7 bases line up with TRBD1. What was sequenced was CD8+ T cells from the center of a lung tumor. This clonotype originated in a female donor with lung adenocarcinoma. The CD4 and CD8 labels of this study may be unreliable. Here the CDR3 reads CASSQLGRGYNEQFF. DNA for the CDR3: TGTGCCAGCAGCCAACTTGGCAGGGGGTACAATGAGCAGTTCTTC.